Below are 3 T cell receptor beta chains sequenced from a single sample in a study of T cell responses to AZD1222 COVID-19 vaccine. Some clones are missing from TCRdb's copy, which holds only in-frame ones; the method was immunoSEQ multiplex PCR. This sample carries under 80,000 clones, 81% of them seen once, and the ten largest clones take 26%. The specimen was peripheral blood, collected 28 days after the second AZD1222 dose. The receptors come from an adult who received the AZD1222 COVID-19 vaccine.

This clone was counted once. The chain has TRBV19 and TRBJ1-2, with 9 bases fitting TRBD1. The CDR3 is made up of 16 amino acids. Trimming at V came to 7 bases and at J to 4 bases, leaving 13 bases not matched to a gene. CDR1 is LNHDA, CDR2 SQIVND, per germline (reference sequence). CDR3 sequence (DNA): TGTGCCAGTACCCCACGCGGGACAGGGATTGTCTATGGCTACACCTTC. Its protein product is CASTPRGTGIVYGYTF.

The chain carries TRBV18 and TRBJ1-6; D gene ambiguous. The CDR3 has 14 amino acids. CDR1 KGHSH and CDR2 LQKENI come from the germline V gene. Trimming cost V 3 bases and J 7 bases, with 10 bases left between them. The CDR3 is CASSPGDSNSPLHF. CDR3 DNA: TGTGCCAGCTCACCCGGGGATTCCAATTCACCCCTCCACTTT.

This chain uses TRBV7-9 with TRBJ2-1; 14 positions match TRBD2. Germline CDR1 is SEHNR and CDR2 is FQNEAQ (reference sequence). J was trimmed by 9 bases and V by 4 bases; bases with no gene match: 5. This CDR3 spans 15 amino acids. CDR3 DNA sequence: TGTGCCAGCAGCTCGGGACTAGCGGGAGAACGTGAGCAGTTCTTC. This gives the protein CASSSGLAGEREQFF.